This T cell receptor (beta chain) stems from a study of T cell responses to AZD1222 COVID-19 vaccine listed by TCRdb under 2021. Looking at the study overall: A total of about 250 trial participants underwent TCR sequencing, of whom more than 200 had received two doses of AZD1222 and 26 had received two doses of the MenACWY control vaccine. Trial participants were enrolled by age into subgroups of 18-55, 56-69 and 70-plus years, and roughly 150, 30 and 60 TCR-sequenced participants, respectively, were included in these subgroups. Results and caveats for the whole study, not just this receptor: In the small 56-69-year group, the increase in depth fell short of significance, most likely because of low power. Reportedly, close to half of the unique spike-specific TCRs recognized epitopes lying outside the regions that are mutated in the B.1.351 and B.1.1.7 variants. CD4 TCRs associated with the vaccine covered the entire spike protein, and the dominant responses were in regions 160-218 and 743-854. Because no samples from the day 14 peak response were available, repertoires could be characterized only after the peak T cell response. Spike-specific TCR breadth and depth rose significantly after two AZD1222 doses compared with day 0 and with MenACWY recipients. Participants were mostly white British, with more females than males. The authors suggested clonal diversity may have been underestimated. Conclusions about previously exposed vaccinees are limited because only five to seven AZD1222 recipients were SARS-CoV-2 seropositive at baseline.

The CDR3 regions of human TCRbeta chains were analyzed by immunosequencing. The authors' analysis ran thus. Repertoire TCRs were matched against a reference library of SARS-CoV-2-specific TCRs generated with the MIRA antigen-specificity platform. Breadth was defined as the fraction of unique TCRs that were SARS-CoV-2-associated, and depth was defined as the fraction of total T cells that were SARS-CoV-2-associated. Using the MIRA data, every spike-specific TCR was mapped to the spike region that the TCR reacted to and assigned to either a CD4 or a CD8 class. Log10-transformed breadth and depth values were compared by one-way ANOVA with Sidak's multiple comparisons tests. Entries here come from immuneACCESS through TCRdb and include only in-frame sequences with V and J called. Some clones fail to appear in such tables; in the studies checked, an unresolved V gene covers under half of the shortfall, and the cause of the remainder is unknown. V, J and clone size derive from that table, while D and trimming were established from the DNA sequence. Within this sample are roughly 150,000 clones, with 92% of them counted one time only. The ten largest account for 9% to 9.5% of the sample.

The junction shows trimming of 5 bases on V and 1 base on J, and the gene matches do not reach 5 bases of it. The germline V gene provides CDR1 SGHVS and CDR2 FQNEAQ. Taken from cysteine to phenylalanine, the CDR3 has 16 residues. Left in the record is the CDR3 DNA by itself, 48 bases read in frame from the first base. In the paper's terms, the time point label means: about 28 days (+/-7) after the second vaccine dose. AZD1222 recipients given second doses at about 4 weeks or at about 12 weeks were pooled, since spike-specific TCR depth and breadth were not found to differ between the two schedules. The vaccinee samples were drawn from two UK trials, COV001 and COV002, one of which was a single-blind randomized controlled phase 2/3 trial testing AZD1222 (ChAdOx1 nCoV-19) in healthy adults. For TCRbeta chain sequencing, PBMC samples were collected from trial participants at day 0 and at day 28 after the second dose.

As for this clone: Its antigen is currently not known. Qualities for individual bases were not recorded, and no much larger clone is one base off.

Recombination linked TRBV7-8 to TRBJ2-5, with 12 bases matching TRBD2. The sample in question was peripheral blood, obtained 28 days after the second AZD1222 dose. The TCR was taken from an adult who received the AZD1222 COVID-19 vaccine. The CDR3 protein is CASSPLAGGPQETQYF. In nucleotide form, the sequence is TGTGCCAGCAGCCCGCTAGCGGGAGGGCCCCAAGAGACCCAGTACTTC.